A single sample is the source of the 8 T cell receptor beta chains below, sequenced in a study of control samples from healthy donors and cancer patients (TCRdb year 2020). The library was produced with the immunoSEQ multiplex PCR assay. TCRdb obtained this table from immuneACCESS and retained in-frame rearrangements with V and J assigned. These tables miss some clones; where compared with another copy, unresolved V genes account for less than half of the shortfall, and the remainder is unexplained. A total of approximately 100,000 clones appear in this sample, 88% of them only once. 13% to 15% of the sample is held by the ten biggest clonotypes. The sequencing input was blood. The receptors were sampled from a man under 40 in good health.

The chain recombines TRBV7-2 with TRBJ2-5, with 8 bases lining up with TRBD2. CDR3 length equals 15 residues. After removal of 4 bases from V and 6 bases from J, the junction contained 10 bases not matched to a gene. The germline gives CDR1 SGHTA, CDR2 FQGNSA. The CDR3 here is CASSSGGGQVKTQYF. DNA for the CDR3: TGTGCCAGCAGCTCCGGGGGGGGGCAGGTGAAGACCCAGTACTTC.

The CDR3 nucleotides are TGCAGCGTTGCAGGACAGGGGGTAACCCCGTACGAGCAGTACTTC. It is translated as CSVAGQGVTPYEQYF. The gene calls are TRBV29-1 and TRBJ2-7, with 10 bases that match TRBD1. Germline loops: CDR1 SQVTM, CDR2 ANQGSEA. The length of the CDR3 is 15 residues. The trim removed 4 bases at V and 4 bases at J, leaving 10 bases unmatched.

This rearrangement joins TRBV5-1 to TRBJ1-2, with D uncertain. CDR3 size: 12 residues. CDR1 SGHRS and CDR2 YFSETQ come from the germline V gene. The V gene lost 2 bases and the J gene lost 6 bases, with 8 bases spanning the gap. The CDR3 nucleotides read TGCGCCAGCAGCTTCAAGGGCGATGGCTACACCTTC. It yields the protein CASSFKGDGYTF.

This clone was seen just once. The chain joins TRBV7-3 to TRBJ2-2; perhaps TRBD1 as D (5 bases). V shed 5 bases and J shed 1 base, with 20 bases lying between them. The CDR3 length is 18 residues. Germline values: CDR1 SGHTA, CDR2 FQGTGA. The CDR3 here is CASSNIGIRQGNTGELFF. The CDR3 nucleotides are TGTGCCAGCAGCAACATCGGTATTCGCCAGGGGAACACCGGGGAGCTGTTTTTT.

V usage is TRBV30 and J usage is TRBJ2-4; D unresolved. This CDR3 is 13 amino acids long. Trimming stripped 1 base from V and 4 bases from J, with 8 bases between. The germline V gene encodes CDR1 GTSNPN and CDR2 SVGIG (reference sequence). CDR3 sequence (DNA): TGTGCCTGGAGTGCTGTGTTGAAAAACATTCAGTACTTC. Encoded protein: CAWSAVLKNIQYF.

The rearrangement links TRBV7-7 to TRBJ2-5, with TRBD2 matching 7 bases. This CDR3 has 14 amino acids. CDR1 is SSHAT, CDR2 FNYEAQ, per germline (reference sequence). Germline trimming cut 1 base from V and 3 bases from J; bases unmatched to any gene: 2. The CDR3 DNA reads TGTGCCAGCAGCTTAGGGGCGGGAGAAGAGACCCAGTACTTC. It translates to CASSLGAGEETQYF.

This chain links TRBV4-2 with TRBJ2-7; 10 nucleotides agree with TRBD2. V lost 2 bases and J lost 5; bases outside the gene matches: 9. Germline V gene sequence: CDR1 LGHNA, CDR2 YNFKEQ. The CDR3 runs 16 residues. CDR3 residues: CASSQQPGLARHEQYF. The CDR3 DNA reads TGTGCCAGCAGCCAACAGCCGGGACTAGCGAGGCACGAGCAGTACTTC.

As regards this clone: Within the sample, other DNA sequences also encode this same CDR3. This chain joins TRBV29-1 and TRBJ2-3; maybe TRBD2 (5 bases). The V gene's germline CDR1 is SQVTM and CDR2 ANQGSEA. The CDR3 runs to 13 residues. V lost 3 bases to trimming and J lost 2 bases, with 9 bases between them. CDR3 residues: CSVEGGPTDTQYF. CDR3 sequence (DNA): TGCAGCGTTGAGGGCGGGCCCACAGATACGCAGTATTTT.